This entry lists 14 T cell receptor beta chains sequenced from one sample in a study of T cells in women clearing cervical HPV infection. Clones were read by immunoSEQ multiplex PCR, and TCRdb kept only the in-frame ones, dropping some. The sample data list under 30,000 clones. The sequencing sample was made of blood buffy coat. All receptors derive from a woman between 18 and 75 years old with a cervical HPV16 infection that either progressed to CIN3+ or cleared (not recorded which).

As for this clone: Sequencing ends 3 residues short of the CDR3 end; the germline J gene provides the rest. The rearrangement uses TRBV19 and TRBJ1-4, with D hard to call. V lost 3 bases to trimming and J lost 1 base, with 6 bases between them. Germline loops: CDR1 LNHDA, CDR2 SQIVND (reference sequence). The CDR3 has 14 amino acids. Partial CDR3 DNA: TGTGCCAGTAGTATCGTCCTAACTAATGAAAAA. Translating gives CASSIVLTNEK. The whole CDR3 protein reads CASSIVLTNEKLFF.

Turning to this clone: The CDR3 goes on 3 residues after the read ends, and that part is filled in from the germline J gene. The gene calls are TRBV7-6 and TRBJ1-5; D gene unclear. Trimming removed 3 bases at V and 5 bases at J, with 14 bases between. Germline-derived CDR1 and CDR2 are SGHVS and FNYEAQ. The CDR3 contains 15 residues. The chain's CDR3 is CASSLGRDGYQPQHF. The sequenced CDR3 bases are TGTGCCAGCAGCTTGGGCAGAGACGGATATCAGCCC.

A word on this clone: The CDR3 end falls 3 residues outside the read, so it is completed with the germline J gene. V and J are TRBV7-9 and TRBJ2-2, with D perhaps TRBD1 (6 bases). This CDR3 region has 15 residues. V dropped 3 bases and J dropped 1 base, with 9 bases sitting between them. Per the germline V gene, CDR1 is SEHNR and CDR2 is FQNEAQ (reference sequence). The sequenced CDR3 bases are TGTGCCAGCAGCTTTTACAGGGAGAACACCGGGGAG. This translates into CASSFYRENTGE. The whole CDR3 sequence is CASSFYRENTGELFF. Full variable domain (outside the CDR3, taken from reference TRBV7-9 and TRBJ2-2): DTGVSQNPRHKITKRGQNVTFRCDPISEHNRLYWYRQTLGQGPEFLTYFQNEAQLEKSRLLSDRFSAERPKGSFSTLEIQRTEQGDSAMYLCASSFYRENTGELFFGEGSRLTVL.

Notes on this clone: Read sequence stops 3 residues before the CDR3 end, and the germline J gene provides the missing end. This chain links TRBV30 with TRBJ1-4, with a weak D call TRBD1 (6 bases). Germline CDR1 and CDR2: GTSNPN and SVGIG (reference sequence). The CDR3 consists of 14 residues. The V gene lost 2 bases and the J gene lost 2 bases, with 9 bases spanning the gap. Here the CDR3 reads CAWSPGVTNEKLFF. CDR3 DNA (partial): TGTGCCTGGAGTCCAGGGGTCACTAATGAAAAA.

CDR3 sequence: CASRGTGAYEQYF. The sequenced part of the CDR3 DNA is TGCGCCAGCAGGGGGACAGGGGCCTACGAG. The chain carries TRBV5-1 and TRBJ2-7; 10 nucleotides line up with TRBD1. With the read ending 3 residues before the CDR3 end, the germline J gene is used to fill in that end. The junction had 1 base not matched to a gene; V was cut back by 5 bases and J by 2 bases. This CDR3 comprises 13 residues. In germline, CDR1 is SGHRS, CDR2 YFSETQ.

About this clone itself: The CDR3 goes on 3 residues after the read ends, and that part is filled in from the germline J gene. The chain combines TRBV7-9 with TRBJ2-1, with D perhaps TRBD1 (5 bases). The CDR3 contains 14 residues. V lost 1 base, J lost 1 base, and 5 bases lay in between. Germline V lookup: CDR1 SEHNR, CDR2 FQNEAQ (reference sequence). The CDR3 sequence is CASSLEGSYNEQFF. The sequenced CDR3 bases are TGTGCCAGCAGCTTAGAGGGGTCCTACAATGAG.

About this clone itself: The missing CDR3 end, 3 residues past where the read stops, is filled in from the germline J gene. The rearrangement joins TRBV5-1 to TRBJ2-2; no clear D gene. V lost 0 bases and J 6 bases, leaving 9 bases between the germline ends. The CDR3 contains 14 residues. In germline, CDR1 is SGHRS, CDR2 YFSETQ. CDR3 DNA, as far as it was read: TGCGCCAGCAGCTTGGGACACACTGCCGGGGAG. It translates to CASSLGHTAGE. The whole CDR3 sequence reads CASSLGHTAGELFF.

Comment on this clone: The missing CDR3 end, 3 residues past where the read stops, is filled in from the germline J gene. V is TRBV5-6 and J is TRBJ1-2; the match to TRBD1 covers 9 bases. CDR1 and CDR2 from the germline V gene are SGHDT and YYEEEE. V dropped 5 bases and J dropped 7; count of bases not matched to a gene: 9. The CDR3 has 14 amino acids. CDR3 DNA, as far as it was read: TGTGCCAGCAGTTCTACAGGGGGCGCGGGTGGC. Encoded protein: CASSSTGGAGG. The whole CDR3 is CASSSTGGAGGYTF. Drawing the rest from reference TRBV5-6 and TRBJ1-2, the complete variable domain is DAGVTQSPTHLIKTRGQQVTLRCSPKSGHDTVSWYQQALGQGPQFIFQYYEEEERQRGNFPDRFSGHQFPNYSSELNVNALLLGDSALYLCASSSTGGAGGYTFGSGTRLTVV.

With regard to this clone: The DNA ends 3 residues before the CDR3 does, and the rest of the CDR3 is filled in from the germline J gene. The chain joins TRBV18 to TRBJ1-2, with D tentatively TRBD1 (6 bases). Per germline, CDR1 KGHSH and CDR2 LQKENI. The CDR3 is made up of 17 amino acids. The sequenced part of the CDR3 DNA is TGTGCCAGCTCACCAGGACTAGCGGGGGGCCTCTCCTACGAC. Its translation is CASSPGLAGGLSYD. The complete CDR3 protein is CASSPGLAGGLSYDYTF.

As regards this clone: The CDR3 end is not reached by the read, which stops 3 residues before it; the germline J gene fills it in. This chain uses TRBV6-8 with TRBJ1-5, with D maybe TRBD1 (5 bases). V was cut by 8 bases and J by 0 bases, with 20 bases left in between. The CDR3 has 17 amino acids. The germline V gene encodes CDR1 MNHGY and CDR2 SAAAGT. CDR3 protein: CASVFPLGGYSNQPQHF. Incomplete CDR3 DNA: TGTGCCAGCGTGTTCCCACTCGGGGGGTATAGCAATCAGCCC.

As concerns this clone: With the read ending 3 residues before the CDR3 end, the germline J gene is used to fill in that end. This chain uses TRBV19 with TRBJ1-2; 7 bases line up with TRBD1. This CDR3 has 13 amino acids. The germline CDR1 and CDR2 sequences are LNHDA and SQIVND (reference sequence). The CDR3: CASTSDRAWGYTF. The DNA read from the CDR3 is TGTGCCAGTACGTCCGACAGGGCATGGGGC.

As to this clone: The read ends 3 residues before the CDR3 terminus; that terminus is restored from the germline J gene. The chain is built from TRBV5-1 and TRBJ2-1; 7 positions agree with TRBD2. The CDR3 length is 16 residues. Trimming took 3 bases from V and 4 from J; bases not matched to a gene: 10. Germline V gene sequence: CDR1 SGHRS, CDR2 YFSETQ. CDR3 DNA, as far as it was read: TGCGCCAGCAGCTCCCCGGGAGGACTAATGTACAATGAG. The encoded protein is CASSSPGGLMYNE. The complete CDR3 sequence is CASSSPGGLMYNEQFF.

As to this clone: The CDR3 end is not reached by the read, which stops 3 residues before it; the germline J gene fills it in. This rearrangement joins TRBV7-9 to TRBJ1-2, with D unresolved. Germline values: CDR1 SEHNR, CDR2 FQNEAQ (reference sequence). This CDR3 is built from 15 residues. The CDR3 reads CASSSDRRYSYDYTF. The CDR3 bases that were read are TGTGCCAGCAGCTCCGATCGTAGATACTCCTACGAC.

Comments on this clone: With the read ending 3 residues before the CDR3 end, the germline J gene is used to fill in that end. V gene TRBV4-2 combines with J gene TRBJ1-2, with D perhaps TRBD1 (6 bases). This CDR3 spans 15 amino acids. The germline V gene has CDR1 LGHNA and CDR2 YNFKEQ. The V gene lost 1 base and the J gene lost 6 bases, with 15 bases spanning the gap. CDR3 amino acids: CASSQVRGVFHGYTF. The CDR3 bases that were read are TGTGCCAGCAGCCAAGTCAGGGGTGTATTCCATGGC.